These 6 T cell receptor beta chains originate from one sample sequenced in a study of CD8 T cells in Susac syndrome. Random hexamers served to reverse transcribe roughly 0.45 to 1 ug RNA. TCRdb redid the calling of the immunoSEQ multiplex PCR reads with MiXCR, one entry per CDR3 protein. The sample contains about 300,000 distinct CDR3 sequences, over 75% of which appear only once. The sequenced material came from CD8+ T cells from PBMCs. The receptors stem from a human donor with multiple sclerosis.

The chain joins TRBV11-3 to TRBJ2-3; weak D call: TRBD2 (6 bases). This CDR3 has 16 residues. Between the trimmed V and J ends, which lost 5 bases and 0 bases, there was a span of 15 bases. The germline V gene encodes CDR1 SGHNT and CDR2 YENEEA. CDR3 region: CASSPWGGKSTDTQYF. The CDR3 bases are TGTGCCAGCAGCCCGTGGGGCGGGAAGAGCACAGATACGCAGTATTTT. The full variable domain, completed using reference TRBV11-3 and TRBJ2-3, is EAGVVQSPRYKIIEKKQPVAFWCNPISGHNTLYWYLQNLGQGPELLIRYENEEAVDDSQLPKDRFSAERLKGVDSTLKIQPAELGDSAVYLCASSPWGGKSTDTQYFGPGTRLTVL.

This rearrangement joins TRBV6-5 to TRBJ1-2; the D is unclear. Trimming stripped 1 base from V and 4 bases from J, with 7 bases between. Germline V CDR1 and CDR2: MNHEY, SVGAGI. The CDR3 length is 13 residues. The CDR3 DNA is TGTGCCAGCAGTTACTTCGTGGGCTATGGCTACACCTTC. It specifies CASSYFVGYGYTF.

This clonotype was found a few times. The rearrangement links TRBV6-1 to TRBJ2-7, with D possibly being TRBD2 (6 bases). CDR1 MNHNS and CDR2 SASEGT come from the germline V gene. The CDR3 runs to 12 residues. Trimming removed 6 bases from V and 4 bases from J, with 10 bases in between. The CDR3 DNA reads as TGTGCCAGCAGATCAGGACTATACGAGCAGTACTTC. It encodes CASRSGLYEQYF.

The CDR3 DNA is TGTGCCAGCTGCTTACCCCTGACTAGCGGGTTTTACGAGCAGTACTTC. Translated, it gives CASCLPLTSGFYEQYF. The chain combines TRBV28 with TRBJ2-7, with TRBD2 identical over 10 bases. This CDR3 is 16 amino acids long. V lost 8 bases and J lost 4; bases outside the gene matches: 14. CDR1 is MDHEN, CDR2 SYDVKM, per germline. The full variable domain, in which reference TRBV28 and TRBJ2-7 provide the parts outside the CDR3, is DVKVTQSSRYLVKRTGEKVFLECVQDMDHENMFWYRQDPGLGLRLIYFSYDVKMKEKGDIPEGYSVSREKKERFSLILESASTNQTSMYLCASCLPLTSGFYEQYFGPGTRLTVT.

DNA of the CDR3: TGTGCCAGCAGTTTACGGGGAACAGGGGCTGTCCCGGGACATCAGCCCCAGCATTTT. Translated: CASSLRGTGAVPGHQPQHF. The chain uses TRBV27 and TRBJ1-5; 7 positions match TRBD1. The V segment lost 2 bases and the J segment 5 bases; nucleotides outside the gene matches: 18. The germline V gene encodes CDR1 MNHEY and CDR2 SMNVEV (reference sequence). The CDR3 has 19 amino acids.

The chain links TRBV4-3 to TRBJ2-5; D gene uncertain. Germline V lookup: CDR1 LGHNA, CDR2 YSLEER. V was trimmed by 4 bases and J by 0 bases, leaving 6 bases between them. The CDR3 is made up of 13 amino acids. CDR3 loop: CASSRRDQETQYF. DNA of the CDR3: TGCGCCAGCAGCCGACGAGACCAAGAGACCCAGTACTTC.